This passage covers 15 T cell receptor beta chains from one sample sequenced in a study of Graves' ophthalmopathy and Graves' hyperthyroidism. Amplified TCR beta CDR3 regions were obtained using RNA transcripts as template. Second-round multiplex PCR came after first-round RT-PCR with HTBI primers. In TCRdb, the multiplex PCR reads were re-called with MiXCR into one record per CDR3 protein. The sample gives just over 600,000 distinct CDR3 sequences, about 20% of which show up once; around 6.5% is in the top ten. The sample taken for sequencing was peripheral blood. These receptors all stem from a woman between 18 and 30 years old with stable Graves' hyperthyroidism. Some clones in this sample may be carry-over from other donors' samples.

This clonotype showed up many times. This chain joins TRBV29-1 and TRBJ2-5; 8 bases line up with TRBD1. Germline CDR1 is SQVTM and CDR2 is ANQGSEA. This CDR3 has 13 residues. Trimming at V came to 4 bases and at J to 5 bases, leaving 6 bases not matched to a gene. CDR3 sequence: CSVGAGGGETQYF. CDR3 in DNA: TGCAGCGTTGGGGCAGGGGGCGGCGAGACCCAGTACTTC.

This chain links TRBV4-1 with TRBJ2-7; tentatively, D is TRBD1 (6 bases). Trimming removed 2 bases at V and 2 bases at J, with 10 bases between. Germline CDR1 is MGHRA and CDR2 is YSYEKL. This CDR3 spans 14 amino acids. The CDR3 DNA is TGCGCCAGCAGCCAACCCGACAGGACCTACGAGCAGTACTTC. Amino acids: CASSQPDRTYEQYF.

This clonotype was seen at least ten times. This rearrangement joins TRBV29-1 to TRBJ1-2; D not resolved. Germline-derived CDR1 and CDR2 are SQVTM and ANQGSEA. The CDR3 consists of 16 residues. V dropped 2 bases and J dropped 4 bases, with 20 bases sitting between them. CDR3 in DNA: TGCAGCGTTGAATTAACGGATCCGACTATCCTCTATGGCTACACCTTC. It codes for CSVELTDPTILYGYTF.

This rearrangement joins TRBV11-1 to TRBJ1-1; D uncertain. Germline CDR1 SGHAT, CDR2 FQDESV (reference sequence). V lost 3 bases to trimming and J lost 2 bases, with 19 bases between them. The CDR3 runs to 17 residues. The CDR3 sequence is CASSFSRPGGKNTEAFF. CDR3 DNA sequence: TGTGCCAGCAGCTTTAGCCGGCCGGGAGGTAAAAACACTGAAGCTTTCTTT. Based on the CDR3 plus reference TRBV11-1 and TRBJ1-1, the full variable domain is EAEVAQSPRYKITEKSQAVAFWCDPISGHATLYWYRQILGQGPELLVQFQDESVVDDSQLPKDRFSAERLKGVDSTLKIQPAELGDSAMYLCASSFSRPGGKNTEAFFGQGTRLTVV.

This clonotype has at least ten counts. The chain recombines TRBV20-1 with TRBJ2-7; D is uncertain. There are 14 residues in the CDR3. Trimming pared 6 bases from V and 1 base from J, leaving 16 bases between. Germline V CDR1 and CDR2: DFQATT, SNEGSKA (reference sequence). CDR3 nucleotide sequence: TGCAGTGCGAGTCGGGCAGGACGGTCCTACGAGCAGTACTTC. It yields the protein CSASRAGRSYEQYF.

This clonotype was seen ten or more times. The chain recombines TRBV18 with TRBJ1-1; D unresolved. CDR1 is KGHSH and CDR2 is LQKENI in the germline V gene. The CDR3 length is 13 residues. Trimming cost V 4 bases and J 1 base, with 7 bases left between them. The CDR3 spells CASSRSENTEAFF. The CDR3, as DNA: TGTGCCAGCTCACGCTCAGAGAACACTGAAGCTTTCTTT. Combining the CDR3 with reference TRBV18 and TRBJ1-1 gives the whole variable domain NAGVMQNPRHLVRRRGQEARLRCSPMKGHSHVYWYRQLPEEGLKFMVYLQKENIIDESGMPKERFSAEFPKEGPSILRIQQVVRGDSAAYFCASSRSENTEAFFGQGTRLTVV.

Ten or more counts support this clonotype. The chain couples TRBV29-1 to TRBJ1-2; TRBD1 matches at 11 bases. Unmatched junction bases numbered 15, after V lost 5 bases and J lost 1 base. The CDR3 is made up of 18 amino acids. CDR1 SQVTM and CDR2 ANQGSEA come from the germline V gene. CDR3 DNA: TGCAGCGTTTACTACCGGACAGGGGGCCGGTTAAGTAACTATGGCTACACCTTC. This translates into CSVYYRTGGRLSNYGYTF.

This clonotype was found many times. The chain couples TRBV7-3 to TRBJ2-2; D is unclear. V lost 5 bases to trimming and J lost 0 bases, with 7 bases between them. The CDR3 sequence is 14 residues long. Germline V gene data show CDR1 as SGHTA and CDR2 as FQGTGA. In DNA form, the CDR3 reads TGTGCCAGCAGCCAAAGGCCGAACACCGGGGAGCTGTTTTTT. Translation gives CASSQRPNTGELFF. Full variable domain (outside the CDR3, taken from reference TRBV7-3 and TRBJ2-2): GAGVSQTPSNKVTEKGKYVELRCDPISGHTALYWYRQSLGQGPEFLIYFQGTGAADDSGLPNDRFFAVRPEGSVSTLKIQRTERGDSAVYLCASSQRPNTGELFFGEGSRLTVL.

This clonotype was detected ten times or more. V is TRBV30 and J is TRBJ2-7; D unresolved. The germline V gene encodes CDR1 GTSNPN and CDR2 SVGIG (reference sequence). V dropped 0 bases and J dropped 3 bases, with 12 bases sitting between them. There are 14 residues in the CDR3. This CDR3 reads CAWSVLLGHYEQYF. The CDR3 DNA sequence: TGTGCCTGGAGTGTGCTGCTCGGCCACTACGAGCAGTACTTC.

The J gene is TRBJ2-7, the V gene TRBV30; 11 bases agree with TRBD2. V dropped 0 bases and J dropped 3; count of bases not matched to a gene: 1. There are 14 residues in the CDR3. Germline V gene data show CDR1 as GTSNPN and CDR2 as SVGIG (reference sequence). In DNA, the CDR3 is TGTGCCTGGAGTGTTACTAGCGGGGGCTACGAGCAGTACTTC. Translation: CAWSVTSGGYEQYF.

The chain has TRBV20-1 and TRBJ2-7; D is perhaps TRBD1 or TRBD2 (6 bases each). This CDR3 is 16 amino acids long. CDR1 DFQATT and CDR2 SNEGSKA come from the germline V gene (reference sequence). Trimming cost V 1 base and J 6 bases, with 22 bases left between them. The CDR3 nucleotides read TGCAGTGCTAGAGTAGGGCGGAAGGGGGGTAAGGGCGAGCAGTACTTC. Translation: CSARVGRKGGKGEQYF.

This clonotype was seen at least ten times. This chain uses TRBV20-1 with TRBJ2-5; D possibly corresponds to TRBD1 (7 bases). Germline loops: CDR1 DFQATT, CDR2 SNEGSKA (reference sequence). The CDR3 covers 13 residues. V was shortened by 3 bases and J by 5 bases, with 13 bases between the two germline ends. The CDR3 DNA reads as TGCAGTGCTAGGCCGCCAGGGGGGGAGACCCAGTACTTC. It is translated as CSARPPGGETQYF.

J is TRBJ1-5 and V is TRBV28; TRBD1 aligns across 7 bases. Germline lookup yields CDR1 MDHEN and CDR2 SYDVKM. CDR3 length equals 15 residues. The V and J ends lost 7 bases and 8 bases, in that order; junction bases with no gene match: 14. The CDR3 region has the DNA TGTGCCAGCACCCCGAGACAGGGAGGGAGAAAGCCCCAGCATTTT. Translation: CASTPRQGGRKPQHF.

The rearrangement links TRBV3-1 to TRBJ2-2, with 7 bases lining up with TRBD2. Trimming removed 0 bases from V and 0 bases from J; junction bases left unmatched: 4. Germline CDR1 LGHDT, CDR2 YNNKEL (reference sequence). CDR3 length: 17 amino acids. CDR3 in amino acids: CASSQDLGLANTGELFF. The CDR3 DNA sequence: TGTGCCAGCAGCCAAGATCTAGGACTAGCGAACACCGGGGAGCTGTTTTTT.

This clonotype was counted many times. With a much larger clone just one base away, this may be a read error. V usage is TRBV12-3 or TRBV12-4 and J usage is TRBJ2-7, with 7 bases that match TRBD1. The CDR3 is 14 residues long. V lost 7 bases and J lost 3; bases outside the gene matches: 9. The CDR3 bases are TGTGCCAGCAATCCACGGACAGGACTCTACGAGCAGTACTTC. Translated, it gives CASNPRTGLYEQYF.